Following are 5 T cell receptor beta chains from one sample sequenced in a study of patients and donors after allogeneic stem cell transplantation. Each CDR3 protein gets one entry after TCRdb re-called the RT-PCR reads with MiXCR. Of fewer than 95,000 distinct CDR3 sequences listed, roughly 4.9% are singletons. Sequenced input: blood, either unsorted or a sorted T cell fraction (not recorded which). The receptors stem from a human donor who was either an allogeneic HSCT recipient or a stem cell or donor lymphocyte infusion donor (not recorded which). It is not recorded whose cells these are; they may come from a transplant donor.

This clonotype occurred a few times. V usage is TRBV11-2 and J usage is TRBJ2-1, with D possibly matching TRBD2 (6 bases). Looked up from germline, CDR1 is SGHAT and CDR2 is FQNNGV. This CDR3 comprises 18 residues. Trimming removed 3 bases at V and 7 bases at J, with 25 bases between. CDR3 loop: CASSFHVRSAGRVNEQFF. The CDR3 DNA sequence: TGTGCCAGCAGCTTCCACGTTAGATCCGCGGGACGGGTGAATGAGCAGTTCTTC.

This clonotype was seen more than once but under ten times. The CDR3 bases are TGTGCCAGCAGGCTTAGCGGGAGGAGATCTGGGGCCAACGTCCTGACTTTC. It yields the protein CASRLSGRRSGANVLTF. The chain uses TRBV11-2 and TRBJ2-6, with TRBD2 matching 10 bases. Germline lookup yields CDR1 SGHAT and CDR2 FQNNGV. The CDR3 spans 17 residues. V was clipped by 6 bases and J by 1 base; unmatched bases: 6.

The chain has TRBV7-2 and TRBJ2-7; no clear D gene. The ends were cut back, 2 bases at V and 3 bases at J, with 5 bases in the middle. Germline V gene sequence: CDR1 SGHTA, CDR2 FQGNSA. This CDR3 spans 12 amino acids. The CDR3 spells CASSLSVYEQYF. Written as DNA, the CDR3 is TGTGCCAGCAGCTTATCGGTCTACGAGCAGTACTTC.

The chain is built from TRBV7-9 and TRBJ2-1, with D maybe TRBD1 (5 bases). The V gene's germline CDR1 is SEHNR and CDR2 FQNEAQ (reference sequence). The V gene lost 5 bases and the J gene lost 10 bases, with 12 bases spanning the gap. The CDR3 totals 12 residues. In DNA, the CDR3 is TGTGCCAGCAGCGAAAGGGGATACGAGCAGTTCTTC. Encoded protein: CASSERGYEQFF.

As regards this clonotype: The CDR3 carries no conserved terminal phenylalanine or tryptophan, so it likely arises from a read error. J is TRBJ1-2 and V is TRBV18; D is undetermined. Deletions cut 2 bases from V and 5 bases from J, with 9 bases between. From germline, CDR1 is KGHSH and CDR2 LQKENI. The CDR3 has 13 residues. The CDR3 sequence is CASSPDGSYGYTL. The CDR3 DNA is TGTGCCAGCTCACCAGATGGGTCGTATGGCTACACCCTC.